This passage covers 20 T cell receptor beta chains from one sample sequenced in a study of T cells after yellow fever vaccination. TCRdb independently ran MiXCR on the 5' RACE reads; one entry per CDR3 protein. The sample records 450,000 to 650,000 distinct CDR3 sequences, around a fifth being singletons. Source: PBMCs, taken roughly 23 days after the first yellow fever vaccination. Receptors originate from a man aged 18 to 30 who received the YFV17D yellow fever vaccine.

This clonotype was seen more than once but under ten times. The chain uses TRBV12-3 or TRBV12-4 and TRBJ2-3; D ambiguous. Trimming took off 3 bases at V and 4 bases at J, with 14 bases between the two ends. The CDR3 consists of 15 residues. The CDR3 nucleotides are TGTGCCAGCAGTTTGACCCTTTCTAGGGCAGATACGCAGTATTTT. It is translated as CASSLTLSRADTQYF.

The V and J genes are TRBV6-5 and TRBJ1-1; tentatively, D is TRBD1 (6 bases). The CDR3 sequence is 14 residues long. Germline-derived CDR1 and CDR2 are MNHEY and SVGAGI. V was pared by 4 bases and J by 7 bases, with 16 bases between. CDR3 sequence: CASSFTGLSVEAFF. In DNA, the CDR3 is TGTGCCAGCAGTTTCACAGGGTTATCCGTTGAAGCTTTCTTT.

This clonotype was recorded a few times. The chain links TRBV4-3 to TRBJ1-2; no definite D call. Per germline, CDR1 LGHNA and CDR2 YSLEER. The germline V and J ends were trimmed by 2 bases and 4 bases, with 11 bases remaining between them. The CDR3 consists of 14 residues. CDR3 bases: TGCGCCAGCAGCCAACTGGCGTGGGTCTATGGCTACACCTTC. It specifies CASSQLAWVYGYTF.

The CDR3 DNA sequence: TGTGCCAGCAGCGCGGGTTCGGGCGGGACAGGGGACATCAATGAGCAGTTCTTC. This sequence encodes CASSAGSGGTGDINEQFF. The chain combines TRBV9 with TRBJ2-1; 10 nucleotides agree with TRBD1. CDR3 length equals 18 residues. V shed 3 bases, J shed 6 bases, and the junction held 15 bases outside the gene matches. Germline-derived CDR1 and CDR2 are SGDLS and YYNGEE.

A few counts support this clonotype. The chain joins TRBV4-3 to TRBJ2-7; D is ambiguous. The CDR3 runs to 14 residues. Germline V gives CDR1 LGHNA, CDR2 YSLEER. Trimming shortened V by 1 base and J by 1 base, and 8 bases separated the two germline ends. The CDR3 coding sequence is TGCGCCAGCAGCCAAGCTAAGCCTTCCTACGAGCAGTACGTC. This encodes CASSQAKPSYEQYV.

CDR3 coding DNA: TGTGCCAGCAGCCTAGTCGGACTAGCGGGGGGAAATGAGCAGTTCTTC. It yields the protein CASSLVGLAGGNEQFF. The chain links TRBV3-1 to TRBJ2-1, with 14 bases matching TRBD2. CDR1 is LGHDT, CDR2 YNNKEL, per germline (reference sequence). CDR3 length: 16 residues. V trimming: 4 bases; J trimming: 7 bases; junction bases outside the gene matches: 6.

This clonotype showed up many times. This chain links TRBV12-3 or TRBV12-4 with TRBJ1-1, with D possibly matching TRBD1 (6 bases). This CDR3 is built from 13 residues. The germline V and J ends were trimmed by 5 bases and 1 base, with 8 bases remaining between them. The CDR3 DNA sequence: TGTGCCAGCAGTGAACAGGGGAACACTGAAGCTTTCTTT. Protein: CASSEQGNTEAFF.

This clonotype appeared a few times. J is TRBJ2-3 and V is TRBV6-5; 9 bases are a match to TRBD2. V lost 0 bases, J lost 6 bases, and 7 bases stayed unmatched. The germline V gene has CDR1 MNHEY and CDR2 SVGAGI. CDR3 length equals 16 residues. The CDR3 loop reads CASSYSTSGLTDTQYF. DNA for the CDR3: TGTGCCAGCAGTTACTCTACTAGCGGGCTCACGGATACGCAGTATTTT.

CDR3 loop: CASSPLGGGTKETQYF. In nucleotides, the CDR3 is TGTGCCAGCAGTCCCCTTGGCGGGGGGACCAAAGAGACCCAGTACTTC. The rearrangement joins TRBV6-1 to TRBJ2-5, with 8 nucleotides matching TRBD2. J lost 3 bases, V lost 5 bases, and 11 bases had no gene match. CDR1 MNHNS and CDR2 SASEGT come from the germline V gene. The CDR3 spans 16 residues.

The chain carries TRBV5-1 and TRBJ2-7; 10 nucleotides line up with TRBD1. The germline V gene encodes CDR1 SGHRS and CDR2 YFSETQ. V was clipped by 7 bases and J by 6 bases; unmatched bases: 7. CDR3 length equals 13 residues. The CDR3 DNA follows: TGCGCCAGCGGTACCGGGACAGGGGTCGAGCAGTACTTC. It codes for CASGTGTGVEQYF. The full variable domain, in which reference TRBV5-1 and TRBJ2-7 provide the parts outside the CDR3, is KAGVTQTPRYLIKTRGQQVTLSCSPISGHRSVSWYQQTPGQGLQFLFEYFSETQRNKGNFPGRFSGRQFSNSRSEMNVSTLELGDSALYLCASGTGTGVEQYFGPGTRLTVT.

This clonotype was observed a few times. The V and J genes are TRBV5-8 and TRBJ1-4; D gene unclear. Germline-derived CDR1 and CDR2 are SGHTS and YDEGEE. Trimming pared 3 bases from V and 5 bases from J, leaving 14 bases between. The CDR3 spans 15 residues. The CDR3 sequence: CASSSGGSANEKLFF. Written as DNA, the CDR3 is TGTGCCAGCAGCTCCGGAGGCAGCGCAAATGAAAAACTGTTTTTT.

The V gene is TRBV4-3, the J gene TRBJ1-2; D unresolved. The CDR3 contains 15 residues. Germline V CDR1 and CDR2: LGHNA, YSLEER. V was shortened by 0 bases and J by 4 bases, with 12 bases between the two germline ends. The CDR3 region is CASSQELTASYGYTF. The CDR3 region has the DNA TGCGCCAGCAGCCAAGAATTAACGGCCAGCTATGGCTACACCTTC.

This clonotype has a handful of counts. The J gene is TRBJ2-3, the V gene TRBV4-1, with unresolved D. In germline, CDR1 is MGHRA, CDR2 YSYEKL. Trimming pared 0 bases from V and 3 bases from J, leaving 7 bases between. The CDR3 runs to 14 residues. CDR3: CASSQDGRTDTQYF. The CDR3 DNA reads TGCGCCAGCAGCCAAGACGGGCGGACAGATACGCAGTATTTT.

V gene TRBV4-3 combines with J gene TRBJ2-3, with D unresolved. V was trimmed by 1 base and J by 6 bases, leaving 11 bases between them. This CDR3 region has 14 residues. From germline, CDR1 is LGHNA and CDR2 YSLEER. Here the CDR3 reads CASSQGTGQDTQYF. The CDR3 region has the DNA TGCGCCAGCAGCCAAGGGACGGGCCAGGATACGCAGTATTTT.

This rearrangement joins TRBV25-1 to TRBJ2-6, with a possible D match to TRBD1 (5 bases). This CDR3 comprises 16 residues. Deletions cut 2 bases from V and 1 base from J, with 9 bases between. CDR1 MGHDK and CDR2 SYGVNS come from the germline V gene. DNA of the CDR3: TGTGCCAGCAGTGAACAGGGCCGGTCTGGGGCCAACGTCCTGACTTTC. It specifies CASSEQGRSGANVLTF.

A few counts support this clonotype. The rearrangement uses TRBV7-8 and TRBJ2-1, with 8 positions matching TRBD2. With 5 bases clipped from V and 5 bases from J, the junction kept 11 bases outside the gene matches. CDR3 length equals 16 residues. The germline V gene encodes CDR1 SGHVS and CDR2 FQNEAQ. CDR3 amino acids: CASSPLVRGANNEQFF. CDR3 coding DNA: TGTGCCAGCAGCCCCTTGGTGCGGGGGGCCAACAATGAGCAGTTCTTC.

The V and J genes are TRBV12-3 or TRBV12-4 and TRBJ2-5, with D possibly being TRBD2 (6 bases). Between the trimmed V and J ends, which lost 4 bases and 5 bases, there was a span of 11 bases. This CDR3 is built from 13 residues. CDR3 nucleotides: TGTGCCAGCAGTTCGGAGGGGAGGGAGACCCAGTACTTC. Translated: CASSSEGRETQYF.

A remark on this clonotype: Being one base from a much bigger clone, this may be a read error. J is TRBJ2-6 and V is TRBV6-2 or TRBV6-3; no definite D call. V lost 6 bases to trimming and J lost 0 bases, with 3 bases between them. Germline V gene data show CDR1 as MNHEY and CDR2 as SVGEGT. The CDR3 sequence is 13 residues long. The CDR3 loop reads CASSNSGANVLTF. The CDR3 nucleotides are TGTGCCAGCAGCAACTCTGGGGCCAACGTCCTGACTTTC.

This clonotype was found a few times. This rearrangement joins TRBV4-3 to TRBJ2-1, with 7 bases aligning to TRBD1. Germline CDR1 reads LGHNA; CDR2 reads YSLEER. The CDR3 is 14 residues long. V gave up 7 bases and J gave up 10 bases; unmatched junction bases: 13. CDR3 in DNA: TGCGCCAGCACCCCCAATCCAGGGGGAAGCGAGCAGTTCTTC. This gives the protein CASTPNPGGSEQFF.

This chain links TRBV13 with TRBJ2-1; possibly TRBD2 for D (5 bases). The ends were cut back, 2 bases at V and 5 bases at J, with 7 bases in the middle. CDR1 and CDR2 (germline): PRHDT, FYEKMQ (reference sequence). This CDR3 spans 13 amino acids. The CDR3 is CASSLMRDNEQFF. In DNA, the CDR3 is TGTGCCAGCAGCTTAATGCGGGACAATGAGCAGTTCTTC.